The clone carrying this T cell receptor (beta chain) occurred many times. Among the patients, none had received any treatment before thyroid surgery. TCRdb re-clonotyped the PCR reads via MiXCR. This sample yields about 92,000 clones, of which about 16% are seen a single time; roughly 3.9% belongs to the top ten. Germline V CDR1 and CDR2: DFQATT, SNEGSKA (reference sequence). Between the trimmed V and J ends, which lost 4 bases and 0 bases, there was a span of 15 bases. The CDR3 contains 16 residues. The sample comes from a study of metastatic and nonmetastatic thyroid tumors. The chain carries TRBV20-1 and TRBJ1-4, with TRBD1 as a possible D gene (5 bases). What was sequenced was blood. This sequence was found in a female donor with papillary thyroid cancer or a benign thyroid nodule (not recorded which). Some clones in this sample may be carry-over from other donors' samples. CDR3 DNA: TGCAGTGCTAATGGGGGGGGTACTGCAACTAATGAAAAACTGTTTTTT. As protein: CSANGGGTATNEKLFF.